The 5 T cell receptor beta chains below were found in one sample sequenced in a study of PD-1 blockade in classical Hodgkin lymphoma. All patients experienced relapse after autologous stem cell transplantation, and brentuximab vedotin exposure was variable. CD4+ T cells were purified from thawed PBMCs by negative selection. The repertoire was sequenced with immunoSEQ multiplex PCR; TCRdb's copy has only in-frame clones and lacks some. This sample has 25,000 to 30,000 clones, with about three quarters found just once. Sample: CD4+ T cells from blood, taken at baseline. The receptors originated from a human donor with classical Hodgkin lymphoma.

This chain connects TRBV4-2 to TRBJ2-3, with D possibly matching TRBD2 (5 bases). The germline V gene has CDR1 LGHNA and CDR2 YNFKEQ. The CDR3 consists of 12 residues. Trimming pared 1 base from V and 8 bases from J, leaving 7 bases between. This chain's CDR3 is CASSQGLATQYF. The CDR3 DNA reads as TGTGCCAGCAGCCAAGGGCTAGCTACGCAGTATTTT.

The chain recombines TRBV7-2 with TRBJ1-1, with TRBD1 as a possible D gene (5 bases). This CDR3 is 15 amino acids long. The germline V and J ends were trimmed by 1 base and 1 base, with 10 bases remaining between them. The germline CDR1 and CDR2 sequences are SGHTA and FQGNSA. The CDR3 protein is CASSLGQMSNTEAFF. The DNA for the CDR3 is TGTGCCAGCAGCTTAGGACAGATGTCGAACACTGAAGCTTTCTTT. The whole variable domain, remainder taken from reference TRBV7-2 and TRBJ1-1, is GAGVSQSPSNKVTEKGKDVELRCDPISGHTALYWYRQSLGQGLEFLIYFQGNSAPDKSGLPSDRFSAERTGGSVSTLTIQRTQQEDSAVYLCASSLGQMSNTEAFFGQGTRLTVV.

This chain links TRBV14 with TRBJ2-2; D is unresolved. The V end was cut by 0 bases, the J end by 1 base, with 12 bases between. The CDR3 is 17 amino acids. Per the germline V gene, CDR1 is SGHDN and CDR2 is FVKESK. The CDR3 region is CASSQDQGRMNTGELFF. The CDR3 DNA follows: TGTGCCAGCAGCCAAGATCAAGGCAGAATGAACACCGGGGAGCTGTTTTTT.

The rearrangement joins TRBV11-2 to TRBJ2-7, with TRBD2 as a possible D gene (6 bases). This CDR3 region has 15 residues. Trimming took off 5 bases at V and 6 bases at J, with 20 bases between the two ends. Germline V lookup: CDR1 SGHAT, CDR2 FQNNGV. The CDR3 nucleotides are TGTGCCAGCAGCCTCTATGTCGGGGGTATAAGCGAGCAGTACTTC. Translated, it gives CASSLYVGGISEQYF.

DNA of the CDR3: TGTGCCAGCACCCCAGGGGGGGGTCTGAATGAGCAGTTCTTC. It codes for CASTPGGGLNEQFF. V is TRBV28 and J is TRBJ2-1; D is perhaps TRBD1 or TRBD2 (7 bases each). Trimming pared 7 bases from V and 7 bases from J, leaving 17 bases between. Germline V gene sequence: CDR1 MDHEN, CDR2 SYDVKM. CDR3 length: 14 residues.